The 15 T cell receptor beta chains reported below all come from one sample, sequenced in a study of T cells in Graves' hyperthyroidism and ophthalmopathy. TCR beta CDR3 region amplification was performed from RNA transcripts. Primed by the HTBI set, a first-round RT-PCR was run on the TCR CDR3. TCRdb re-derived calls from the multiplex PCR reads in MiXCR, one entry per CDR3 protein. The table records 730,000 or so distinct CDR3 sequences, under 20% of them present only once. The sample comprised blood. These receptor sequences come from a woman in her fifties or sixties with Graves' hyperthyroidism that later progressed to Graves' ophthalmopathy.

With regard to this clonotype: This clone may be a read error of a much larger clone one base away. The chain joins TRBV11-1 to TRBJ1-6, with a tentative D call TRBD1 (5 bases). CDR1 is SGHAT, CDR2 FQDESV, per germline (reference sequence). The CDR3 sequence is 14 residues long. DNA of the CDR3: TGTGCCAGCAGCCCTGACAGTGATTATTCACCCGTCCACTTT. Amino acids: CASSPDSDYSPVHF.

This clonotype was seen ten or more times. The V gene is TRBV2, the J gene TRBJ1-2; no clear D gene. V was shortened by 7 bases and J by 4 bases, with 16 bases between the two germline ends. Germline values: CDR1 SNHLY, CDR2 FYNNEI. This CDR3 comprises 14 residues. The CDR3 nucleotides are TGTGCCAGCAAGGAGGCAGGAAGACTCTATGGCTACACCTTC. Residues: CASKEAGRLYGYTF.

V gene TRBV29-1 combines with J gene TRBJ2-7; tentative D call: TRBD2 (5 bases). The CDR3 contains 15 residues. Germline V gene sequence: CDR1 SQVTM, CDR2 ANQGSEA. V gave up 3 bases and J gave up 3 bases, with 18 bases separating them. CDR3 amino acids: CSVEDTGSTSYEQYF. For the CDR3, the DNA is TGCAGCGTTGAGGATACGGGGAGTACAAGCTACGAGCAGTACTTC.

This clonotype was seen a handful of times. This chain joins TRBV4-1 and TRBJ2-7; tentative D call: TRBD1 (5 bases). The CDR3 is 14 amino acids. Per the germline V gene, CDR1 is MGHRA and CDR2 is YSYEKL. V was trimmed by 0 bases and J by 7 bases, leaving 13 bases between them. In DNA form, the CDR3 reads TGCGCCAGCAGCCAAGAAAACAGGCCATGGGAGCAGTACTTC. This gives the protein CASSQENRPWEQYF.

This clonotype has just a few counts. The chain carries TRBV5-1 and TRBJ1-5; 12 bases fit TRBD1. The CDR3 runs 18 residues. Germline CDR1 reads SGHRS; CDR2 reads YFSETQ. Unmatched junction bases numbered 14, after V lost 3 bases and J lost 7 bases. The CDR3 DNA reads as TGCGCCAGCAGCTCCTCACCGGGGGGACAGGGGGCTCGGCAGCCCCAGCATTTT. This codes for CASSSSPGGQGARQPQHF.

At least ten counts were recorded for this clonotype. The CDR3 nucleotides read TGCAGTGCTAGGGAGGACAGGGTTGCCGGGGAGCTGTTTTTT. Translating gives CSAREDRVAGELFF. V is TRBV20-1 and J is TRBJ2-2; 8 positions match TRBD1. V dropped 3 bases and J dropped 6; count of bases not matched to a gene: 6. The CDR3 runs 14 residues. Germline values: CDR1 DFQATT, CDR2 SNEGSKA (reference sequence).

This clonotype came up once. This chain joins TRBV19 and TRBJ2-7; D is ambiguous. This CDR3 has 13 residues. The V and J ends lost 5 bases and 6 bases respectively, with 14 bases between them. Germline values: CDR1 LNHDA, CDR2 SQIVND (reference sequence). The CDR3 DNA sequence: TGTGCCAGTAGTCCCCCTGGGGTCACCGAGCAGTACTTC. This encodes CASSPPGVTEQYF.

Note on this clonotype: One junction end does not reproduce the germline sequence, and a read error may be involved. The J gene is TRBJ2-1, the V gene TRBV7-9; a weak D match, TRBD1 (6 bases). The length of the CDR3 is 14 residues. Germline V CDR1 and CDR2: SEHNR, FQNEAQ (reference sequence). CDR3 protein: CASIENRAYNKQFF. In nucleotides, the CDR3 is TGTGCCAGTATAGAGAACAGGGCCTACAATAAGCAGTTCTTC.

A few counts support this clonotype. The CDR3 is CSAREAWNTGELFF. CDR3 sequence (DNA): TGCAGTGCTAGGGAGGCTTGGAACACCGGGGAGCTGTTTTTT. The V gene is TRBV20-1, the J gene TRBJ2-2; tentatively, D is TRBD2 (5 bases). The V end was cut by 3 bases, the J end by 1 base, with 9 bases between. Germline loops: CDR1 DFQATT, CDR2 SNEGSKA (reference sequence). The CDR3 is 14 residues long.

The gene calls are TRBV10-2 and TRBJ1-5; TRBD1 matches at 9 bases. This CDR3 region has 14 residues. The junction had 6 bases not matched to a gene; V was cut back by 6 bases and J by 6 bases. Germline assignment: CDR1 WSHSY and CDR2 SAAADI. The CDR3: CASREGQGFQPQHF. Written as DNA, the CDR3 is TGCGCCAGCAGGGAGGGACAGGGATTTCAGCCCCAGCATTTT.

This clonotype was counted ten times or more. The chain couples TRBV12-3 or TRBV12-4 to TRBJ1-2; no clear D. Between the trimmed V and J ends, which lost 6 bases and 8 bases, there was a span of 10 bases. The CDR3 consists of 11 residues. Written as DNA, the CDR3 is TGTGCCAGCAGATACCAAGGAGGCTACACCTTC. Translation: CASRYQGGYTF.

At least ten counts were recorded for this clonotype. The rearrangement joins TRBV18 to TRBJ1-3; unclear D gene. V shed 2 bases and J shed 13 bases, with 12 bases lying between them. The CDR3 runs 12 residues. CDR1 and CDR2 (germline): KGHSH, LQKENI. This chain's CDR3 is CASSPDGDWIYF. The CDR3 DNA reads TGTGCCAGCTCACCAGACGGTGATTGGATATATTTT.

This clonotype was counted at least ten times. The chain employs TRBV5-6 and TRBJ2-3; TRBD1 or TRBD2 may be the D gene (6 bases each). The V gene lost 2 bases and the J gene lost 2 bases, with 12 bases spanning the gap. CDR1 is SGHDT and CDR2 is YYEEEE in the germline V gene. CDR3 length: 15 residues. The CDR3: CASSLVPGATDTQYF. The DNA of the CDR3 is TGTGCCAGCAGCTTAGTACCGGGGGCCACAGATACGCAGTATTTT.

The chain joins TRBV6-1 to TRBJ2-3, with TRBD2 matching 14 bases. From germline, CDR1 is MNHNS and CDR2 SASEGT. The CDR3 is 17 amino acids. V shed 8 bases, J shed 1 base, and the junction held 8 bases outside the gene matches. The DNA for the CDR3 is TGTGCCAGCCAGGGACTAGCGGGGGACCTCCGCACAGATACGCAGTATTTT. The encoded protein is CASQGLAGDLRTDTQYF.

The J gene is TRBJ2-7, the V gene TRBV28, with D possibly called TRBD1 or TRBD2 (5 bases each). Germline CDR1 is MDHEN and CDR2 is SYDVKM. Trimming shortened V by 1 base and J by 2 bases, and 12 bases separated the two germline ends. The CDR3 totals 15 residues. Here the CDR3 reads CASSLFAGTAYEQYF. CDR3 nucleotide sequence: TGTGCCAGCAGTTTATTTGCAGGGACCGCCTACGAGCAGTACTTC.